This T cell receptor beta chain was identified during a study of cytomegalovirus exposure and HLA in healthy donors. At the level of the study: From about 179 million T cells, an earlier analysis saw 90 million to 130 million unique TCR beta sequences.

60 Vbeta and 13 Jbeta primers were used in PCR. Sequencing used immunoSEQ multiplex PCR; TCRdb keeps in-frame clones, though not all of them. This sample's clone table lists some 96,000 clones. About this clone: Its cognate antigen is unknown.

Study-wide results and limits: Accurate prediction of HLA-A and HLA-B alleles (for most subjects) was reportedly achieved from TCR beta sequences. Versus the roughly 640-donor mean, an Asian-associated ancestry cluster reportedly showed fewer N-insertions in a later analysis.

The CDR3 has 15 residues. The germline gives CDR1 SGHRS, CDR2 YFSETQ. J gave up 5 bases and V 6 bases, and 7 bases lay outside the gene matches. The TCR originated in a woman under 40 in good health and CMV-seronegative. The sequenced sample was PBMCs. V is TRBV5-1 and J is TRBJ2-2; 10 nucleotides agree with TRBD2. CDR3 DNA: TGCGCCAGCACGGGTAGCGGGAGGAGTACCGGGGAGCTGTTTTTT. Amino acid sequence: CASTGSGRSTGELFF. Together with reference TRBV5-1 and TRBJ2-2, the CDR3 gives the full variable domain: KAGVTQTPRYLIKTRGQQVTLSCSPISGHRSVSWYQQTPGQGLQFLFEYFSETQRNKGNFPGRFSGRQFSNSRSEMNVSTLELGDSALYLCASTGSGRSTGELFFGEGSRLTVL.